This T cell receptor (beta chain) is drawn from a study of identical twins' blood T cells. Whole-study results and caveats: Shared environment remains a possible cause of twin similarity.

V gave up 0 bases and J gave up 4 bases, with 9 bases separating them. In germline, CDR1 is MGHRA, CDR2 YSYEKL. CDR3 size: 14 residues. Original handling: Each library had roughly 2.2 to 4 million CDR3 reads and about 85,000 to nearly 550,000 clonotypes. TCRdb fed the 5' RACE reads into MiXCR, producing one record per CDR3 protein. TCRdb, rather than the study authors, made the V and J calls. There are hundreds of thousands of distinct CDR3 sequences in the sample; under 30% occur only once, and around 5.6% lies in the top ten. For this clonotype: Its target is unknown.

Six healthy women, forming three identical twin pairs, donated samples. The TCR was taken from a woman aged 18 to 50 in good health. The sequencing sample was made of PBMCs. The gene calls are TRBV4-1 and TRBJ1-2; possible D gene TRBD1, 5 bases. CDR3 nucleotides: TGCGCCAGCAGCCAAGAAAGGGACGTCTATGGCTACACCTTC. Its translation is CASSQERDVYGYTF.